The sequence of this TCR beta chain was determined in a study of T cells in Graves' hyperthyroidism and ophthalmopathy. Authors of the study amplified TCR beta CDR3 regions from RNA transcripts. When the TCR CDR3 underwent first-round RT-PCR, the HTBI primer set was used. TCRdb redid the calling of the multiplex PCR reads with MiXCR, one entry per CDR3 protein. This table has more than 350,000 distinct CDR3 sequences, 12% to 15% appearing once. V gave up 3 bases and J gave up 1 base; unmatched junction bases: 17. CDR3 size: 20 residues. The germline V gene encodes CDR1 LNHDA and CDR2 SQIVND (reference sequence).

The rearrangement joins TRBV19 to TRBJ2-4; the match to TRBD2 covers 8 bases. The source is a woman in her fifties or sixties with Graves' ophthalmopathy. What was sequenced was blood. The CDR3 loop reads CASSILGGEISGMAKNIQYF. Written as DNA, the CDR3 is TGTGCCAGTAGTATTCTAGGGGGGGAGATTAGCGGGATGGCCAAAAACATTCAGTACTTC. The full variable domain, rest sourced from reference TRBV19 and TRBJ2-4, is DGGITQSPKYLFRKEGQNVTLSCEQNLNHDAMYWYRQDPGQGLRLIYYSQIVNDFQKGDIAEGYSVSREKKESFPLTVTSAQKNPTAFYLCASSILGGEISGMAKNIQYFGAGTRLSVL.